This TCR beta chain emerged from a study of blood T cell repertoires in COVID-19. Study context: In each case, the material was cDNA or gDNA derived from T cells, B-cell-depleted T cells, or PBMCs.

This clone was observed once. The assay was immunoSEQ multiplex PCR, and TCRdb's table has in-frame clones only and misses some. This sample has 200,000 to 250,000 clones, with roughly 90% found just once. The sequence was obtained from a woman in her 30s who had recovered from COVID-19. The specimen sequenced was PBMCs or T cells enriched from blood (not recorded which).

DNA of the CDR3: TGTGCCAGCAGCGGCACAGAGGGAATCACCGGGGAGCTGTTTTTT. Its protein product is CASSGTEGITGELFF. The genes are TRBV5-4 and TRBJ2-2, with TRBD2 as a possible D gene (5 bases). Germline CDR1 SGHNT, CDR2 YYREEE (reference sequence). Trimming shortened V by 4 bases and J by 4 bases, and 14 bases separated the two germline ends. CDR3 size: 15 residues.